This T cell receptor (beta chain) was captured in a study of Ad26.COV2.S vaccination and SARS-CoV-2 variants. Assay: immunoSEQ multiplex PCR; the TCRdb copy retains only in-frame clones and omits some. The top ten hold 10% to 15% of the sample, which has some 480,000 clones, around 90% seen once. This sample's treatment: about 20 received Ad26.COV2.S at low or high dose, single or two shots; several received placebo; per-sample allocation not given. Collection of samples fell on day 63 after the first vaccine or placebo injection. V shed 6 bases and J shed 6 bases, with 16 bases lying between them. Germline lookup yields CDR1 MDHEN and CDR2 SYDVKM. This CDR3 has 14 residues.

The chain recombines TRBV28 with TRBJ2-3; D possibly corresponds to TRBD2 (7 bases). This clonotype originated in a person between 18 and 65 years old who received the Ad26.COV2.S COVID-19 vaccine or a placebo. Material: peripheral blood, obtained in a trial of Ad26.COV2.S vaccine versus placebo. CDR3 nucleotide sequence: TGTGCCAGCAGCAGAGCGGGACAAGAGGATACGCAGTATTTT. Translated: CASSRAGQEDTQYF. The full variable domain, in which reference TRBV28 and TRBJ2-3 provide the parts outside the CDR3, is DVKVTQSSRYLVKRTGEKVFLECVQDMDHENMFWYRQDPGLGLRLIYFSYDVKMKEKGDIPEGYSVSREKKERFSLILESASTNQTSMYLCASSRAGQEDTQYFGPGTRLTVL.